This T cell receptor (beta chain) is from a study of T cell repertoires in cytomegalovirus infection. There are a few counts of this clonotype. Antigen: not known. Trimming took off 8 bases at V and 8 bases at J, with 15 bases between the two ends. Germline V lookup: CDR1 KGHDR, CDR2 SFDVKD. The CDR3 consists of 13 residues. TCRdb recomputed calls from the reads with MiXCR, one row per CDR3 protein. The table shows about 890,000 distinct CDR3 sequences, with around 30% occurring only once. This chain uses TRBV24-1 with TRBJ2-1; perhaps TRBD2 as D (6 bases). The sequence came from a human donor in good health (CMV status not recorded). Some clones in this sample may be carry-over from other donors' samples. Sequencing used cultured CD8+ T cells from PBMCs, obtained from culture after CMV antigen stimulation. The CDR3 loop reads CATMSYGGDEQFF. The CDR3 DNA reads as TGTGCCACCATGAGTTATGGCGGGGATGAGCAGTTCTTC.